Below, 32 T cell receptor beta chains from the same sample are listed, as sequenced in a study of T-cell memory formation after mild COVID-19 (dated by TCRdb to the early 2020s). The method behind the library was 5' RACE. Sequenced on an Illumina NovaSeq 6000. TCRdb redid the processing of the public reads, applying fastp at Q25 and MiXCR, and retained in-frame beta chains. A single entry per CDR3 protein holds the most common genes and DNA from its merged rows. Recorded for this sample are 160,000 or so distinct CDR3 sequences; 25% to 40% of them occurred a single time. The ten most abundant clones make up 12% of the sample. Sequenced sample: PBMCs or a T cell subset sorted from them (not recorded which). Receptors originate from an adult woman who had mild COVID-19 (a few samples of this study predate the infection). The sample titles of this study are shuffled in the database, so cell type and time point are left out; the donor was told from shared clones.

This clonotype was seen at least ten times. The chain employs TRBV6-1 and TRBJ2-7, with D unclear. The CDR3 extends over 12 amino acids. The V end lost 2 bases, the J end lost 4 bases, and 6 bases lay between the germline ends. The germline V gene has CDR1 MNHNS and CDR2 SASEGT. This CDR3 is CASSERWYEQYF. Here the CDR3 DNA reads TGTGCCAGCAGTGAAAGGTGGTACGAGCAGTACTTC.

The chain carries TRBV10-3 and TRBJ2-3; D is ambiguous. This CDR3 contains 13 residues. V was clipped by 4 bases and J by 4 bases, with 9 bases between them. Germline loops: CDR1 ENHRY, CDR2 SYGVKD. CDR3 nucleotides: TGTGCCATCAGTGCGCCCCTGGCAGATACGCAGTATTTT. It codes for CAISAPLADTQYF.

The rearrangement links TRBV11-3 to TRBJ2-6; D is perhaps TRBD1 (6 bases). From germline, CDR1 is SGHNT and CDR2 YENEEA. CDR3 size: 19 residues. The ends were cut back, 1 base at V and 0 bases at J, with 16 bases in the middle. DNA of the CDR3: TGTGCCAGCAGCTTAGCCGGACAGTTTGCGAGCTCTGGGGCCAACGTCCTGACTTTC. Amino acid sequence: CASSLAGQFASSGANVLTF.

This clonotype was observed a few times. The rearrangement joins TRBV7-2 to TRBJ1-1; the D gene is possibly TRBD1 (6 bases). V was pared by 3 bases and J by 2 bases, with 13 bases between. The CDR3 is made up of 15 amino acids. Germline V gives CDR1 SGHTA, CDR2 FQGNSA. CDR3 in amino acids: CASSFPGTYNTEAFF. The DNA for the CDR3 is TGTGCCAGCAGCTTCCCCGGGACATATAACACTGAAGCTTTCTTT.

The sample holds a few counts of this clonotype. The chain has TRBV12-3 or TRBV12-4 and TRBJ1-5; no clear D gene. V lost 5 bases to trimming and J lost 5 bases, with 13 bases between them. This CDR3 is 14 amino acids long. CDR3 sequence reads: CASSTWTGDQPQHF. The CDR3 DNA reads as TGTGCCAGCAGTACCTGGACCGGGGATCAGCCCCAGCATTTT.

The chain recombines TRBV9 with TRBJ2-7; D is unclear. V was shortened by 1 base and J by 5 bases, with 13 bases between the two germline ends. This CDR3 region has 14 residues. The V gene's germline CDR1 is SGDLS and CDR2 YYNGEE. In DNA, the CDR3 is TGTGCCAGCAGCGTAAGTCTAAACCCCGACGAGCAGTACTTC. Protein sequence: CASSVSLNPDEQYF.

The V and J genes are TRBV20-1 and TRBJ1-1; TRBD1 might be the D (5 bases). The V gene lost 0 bases and the J gene lost 7 bases, with 12 bases spanning the gap. Germline-derived CDR1 and CDR2 are DFQATT and SNEGSKA (reference sequence). The CDR3 loop spans 13 amino acids. In DNA, the CDR3 is TGCAGTGCTAGAGATGTAGTGGGGGTTGAAGCTTTCTTT. Its protein product is CSARDVVGVEAFF.

This clonotype was seen more than once but under ten times. The chain is built from TRBV4-1 and TRBJ1-6; D remains ambiguous. Trimming removed 3 bases at V and 4 bases at J, with 10 bases between. The germline CDR1 and CDR2 sequences are MGHRA and YSYEKL. The CDR3 is made up of 15 amino acids. CDR3 sequence: CASSQPGVYNSPLHF. CDR3 sequence (DNA): TGCGCCAGCAGCCAGCCCGGGGTATATAATTCACCCCTCCACTTT.

This sequence joins TRBV6-5 and TRBJ2-3; D ambiguous. From germline, CDR1 is MNHEY and CDR2 SVGAGI. The ends were cut back, 2 bases at V and 0 bases at J, with 9 bases in the middle. The CDR3 runs 15 residues. This CDR3 is CASSYENPSTDTQYF. In DNA form, the CDR3 reads TGTGCCAGCAGTTACGAGAACCCTAGCACAGATACGCAGTATTTT.

In nucleotides, the CDR3 is TGCAGTGCTAGAGATATCACACCGAGCTCCTACAATGAGCAGTTCTTC. Its translation: CSARDITPSSYNEQFF. V and J are TRBV20-1 and TRBJ2-1; D uncertain. The CDR3 totals 16 residues. The V gene lost 0 bases and the J gene lost 0 bases, with 12 bases spanning the gap. Germline CDR1 is DFQATT and CDR2 is SNEGSKA (reference sequence).

The chain recombines TRBV5-1 with TRBJ2-1; D might be TRBD1 (5 bases). The CDR3 contains 15 residues. Germline values: CDR1 SGHRS, CDR2 YFSETQ. The V end was cut by 0 bases, the J end by 2 bases, with 9 bases between. The CDR3 spells CASSLDRLAYNEQFF. Here the CDR3 DNA reads TGCGCCAGCAGCTTGGACAGGTTAGCCTACAATGAGCAGTTCTTC.

The gene calls are TRBV20-1 and TRBJ1-2; 8 bases are shared with TRBD1. Germline CDR1 and CDR2: DFQATT and SNEGSKA (reference sequence). The CDR3 spans 11 residues. CDR3 coding DNA: TGCAGATTAGGACAGGGTGATGGCTACACCTTC. This translates into CRLGQGDGYTF.

This clonotype was counted between two and nine times. V is TRBV7-8 and J is TRBJ1-1; no clear D. Trimming removed 5 bases from V and 3 bases from J, with 10 bases in between. Looked up from germline, CDR1 is SGHVS and CDR2 is FQNEAQ. The CDR3 totals 13 residues. CDR3 DNA sequence: TGTGCCAGCAGCCCCGGGGTGTACACTGAAGCTTTCTTT. As protein: CASSPGVYTEAFF.

This clonotype was counted only a few times. V and J are TRBV7-3 and TRBJ2-1; D perhaps matches TRBD1 (6 bases). The CDR3 is made up of 12 amino acids. Germline V CDR1 and CDR2: SGHTA, FQGTGA. V lost 8 bases and J 12 bases, leaving 17 bases between the germline ends. This chain's CDR3 is CASGSSGTRQFF. CDR3 DNA sequence: TGTGCCAGCGGATCTTCCGGGACAAGGCAGTTCTTC.

In nucleotides, the CDR3 is TGCAGCGTTGGCATGGGGGCAACTTACGAGCAGTACTTC. It specifies CSVGMGATYEQYF. The chain has TRBV29-1 and TRBJ2-7; possibly TRBD1 for D (6 bases). CDR3 length: 13 residues. Germline lookup yields CDR1 SQVTM and CDR2 ANQGSEA. V lost 4 bases to trimming and J lost 4 bases, with 14 bases between them.

The gene calls are TRBV20-1 and TRBJ1-3; a possible D gene is TRBD1 (5 bases). The CDR3 contains 13 residues. Per germline, CDR1 DFQATT and CDR2 SNEGSKA (reference sequence). V was pared by 6 bases and J by 2 bases, with 11 bases between. The CDR3 sequence: CSAAGRTGNTIYF. Here the CDR3 DNA reads TGCAGTGCAGCAGGGCGGACTGGAAACACCATATATTTT.

This chain connects TRBV18 to TRBJ1-1; 7 nucleotides match TRBD1. Trimming removed 5 bases from V and 10 bases from J; junction bases left unmatched: 10. Germline values: CDR1 KGHSH, CDR2 LQKENI. This CDR3 comprises 13 residues. This CDR3 is CASSTKQGQSAFF. CDR3 DNA: TGTGCCAGCTCAACCAAGCAGGGACAGTCAGCTTTCTTT.

This sequence joins TRBV7-9 and TRBJ1-2; D perhaps matches TRBD1 (5 bases). CDR3 size: 16 residues. Trimming removed 3 bases from V and 4 bases from J, with 18 bases in between. CDR1 and CDR2 (germline): SEHNR, FQNEAQ (reference sequence). This CDR3 is CASSLGTAGFSYGYTF. For the CDR3, the DNA is TGTGCCAGCAGCTTGGGGACGGCGGGTTTCTCCTATGGCTACACCTTC.

The chain couples TRBV29-1 to TRBJ1-2; D may be TRBD1 (5 bases). V was trimmed by 6 bases and J by 4 bases, leaving 12 bases between them. Germline V gene lookup returns CDR1 SQVTM and CDR2 ANQGSEA. The CDR3 spans 12 residues. The CDR3 loop is CSVADILYGYTF. DNA of the CDR3: TGCAGCGTGGCGGACATACTCTATGGCTACACCTTC. The full variable domain, rest sourced from reference TRBV29-1 and TRBJ1-2, is SAVISQKPSRDICQRGTSLTIQCQVDSQVTMMFWYRQQPGQSLTLIATANQGSEATYESGFVIDKFPISRPNLTFSTLTVSNMSPEDSSIYLCSVADILYGYTFGSGTRLTVV.

The chain is built from TRBV7-9 and TRBJ2-1; 11 bases match TRBD2. CDR1 SEHNR and CDR2 FQNEAQ come from the germline V gene (reference sequence). V was clipped by 3 bases and J by 3 bases; unmatched bases: 4. This CDR3 contains 16 residues. CDR3 protein: CASSFGLAGYYNEQFF. Here the CDR3 DNA reads TGTGCCAGCAGCTTCGGACTAGCGGGTTACTACAATGAGCAGTTCTTC.

The CDR3 region is CASSGTSGSSNEQFF. Here the CDR3 DNA reads TGTGCCAGCAGTGGTACTAGCGGGAGTTCCAATGAGCAGTTCTTC. The chain employs TRBV12-3 or TRBV12-4 and TRBJ2-1, with TRBD2 matching over 11 bases. This CDR3 region has 15 residues. V shed 5 bases and J 6 bases; nucleotides not matched to a gene: 6.

This clonotype was seen a few times. The J gene is TRBJ1-1, the V gene TRBV30; D is undetermined. CDR1 and CDR2 (germline): GTSNPN, SVGIG (reference sequence). The CDR3 is 11 amino acids. V lost 4 bases and J 1 base, leaving 4 bases between the germline ends. The chain's CDR3 is CAWKGNTEAFF. The CDR3 DNA is TGTGCCTGGAAGGGGAACACTGAAGCTTTCTTT.

This clonotype occurred many times. The rearrangement links TRBV12-3 or TRBV12-4 to TRBJ2-7; 8 bases match TRBD2. Unmatched junction bases numbered 22, after V lost 6 bases and J lost 3 bases. The CDR3 runs to 19 residues. In DNA form, the CDR3 reads TGTGCCAGCAGCAACCCCCGAGCGGGGGCGCTCGGGTCTCTCTACGAGCAGTACTTC. This codes for CASSNPRAGALGSLYEQYF.

This rearrangement joins TRBV12-3 or TRBV12-4 to TRBJ2-1; 9 nucleotides align to TRBD1. With 3 bases clipped from V and 8 bases from J, the junction kept 8 bases outside the gene matches. This CDR3 comprises 15 residues. The CDR3 bases are TGTGCCAGCAGTTTTGGTAGGACAGGGGCATATGAGCAGTTCTTC. It specifies CASSFGRTGAYEQFF.

The chain has TRBV25-1 and TRBJ2-3; weak D call: TRBD1 (6 bases). V dropped 4 bases and J dropped 0 bases, with 11 bases sitting between them. The CDR3 consists of 15 residues. Germline CDR1 is MGHDK and CDR2 is SYGVNS. The CDR3 DNA reads TGTGCCAGCAGTGGGTCGACAGGAAGCACAGATACGCAGTATTTT. It yields the protein CASSGSTGSTDTQYF.

The chain has TRBV20-1 and TRBJ2-3, with 7 bases lining up with TRBD2. The CDR3 is 16 amino acids. Per the germline V gene, CDR1 is DFQATT and CDR2 is SNEGSKA (reference sequence). Losses at the gene ends were 0 bases for V and 3 bases for J; bases not matched to a gene: 9. CDR3 region: CSAREGGGSITDTQYF. Here the CDR3 DNA reads TGCAGTGCTAGAGAGGGCGGGGGTTCAATAACAGATACGCAGTATTTT.

This clonotype has only a few counts. The V call is TRBV3-1, the J call TRBJ2-5, with a tentative D call TRBD2 (6 bases). This CDR3 is built from 14 residues. The V gene's germline CDR1 is LGHDT and CDR2 YNNKEL (reference sequence). The V end lost 3 bases, the J end lost 4 bases, and 12 bases lay between the germline ends. The CDR3 DNA follows: TGTGCCAGCAGCCAGTCACGGAGGGGAGAGACCCAGTACTTC. Protein sequence: CASSQSRRGETQYF.

This clonotype was seen a few times. As DNA, the CDR3 is TGTGCCAGCAGCGTAGGGGCTAGCGGGGCAACCGAAGAGACCCAGTACTTC. It yields the protein CASSVGASGATEETQYF. V usage is TRBV9 and J usage is TRBJ2-5, with 9 bases identical to TRBD2. CDR1 and CDR2 (germline): SGDLS, YYNGEE. Trimming at V came to 0 bases and at J to 3 bases, leaving 9 bases not matched to a gene. The CDR3 length is 17 residues.

This clonotype was detected a few times. The CDR3 sequence: CASSLRNESPLHF. CDR3 sequence (DNA): TGTGCCAGCAGTTTAAGAAATGAATCACCCCTCCACTTT. The chain employs TRBV12-3 or TRBV12-4 and TRBJ1-6, with D hard to call. The V gene lost 2 bases and the J gene lost 10 bases, with 9 bases spanning the gap. The CDR3 loop spans 13 amino acids.

This sequence joins TRBV24-1 and TRBJ2-3; 7 nucleotides align to TRBD2. CDR3 length: 18 amino acids. The V gene end was trimmed by 3 bases and the J gene end by 2 bases; junction bases not matched to a gene: 13. Germline CDR1 KGHDR, CDR2 SFDVKD. This CDR3 reads CATSDPLPAGEHTDTQYF. CDR3 nucleotides: TGTGCCACCAGTGATCCCCTACCGGCGGGAGAGCACACAGATACGCAGTATTTT.

This clonotype was seen a few times. This chain joins TRBV11-3 and TRBJ2-3; TRBD2 matches at 15 bases. The CDR3 totals 15 residues. Unmatched junction bases numbered 4, after V lost 4 bases and J lost 8 bases. Germline V lookup: CDR1 SGHNT, CDR2 YENEEA. DNA for the CDR3: TGTGCCAGCAGCTCCCGGACTAGCGGGAGGGGTACGCAGTATTTT. Translating it yields CASSSRTSGRGTQYF.

V gene TRBV4-3 combines with J gene TRBJ1-2; weak D call: TRBD1 (5 bases). The germline gives CDR1 LGHNA, CDR2 YSLEER. The CDR3 extends over 16 amino acids. Deletions cut 0 bases from V and 6 bases from J, with 17 bases between. CDR3 protein: CASSQDRQRLRNGYTF. For the CDR3, the DNA is TGCGCCAGCAGCCAAGATCGACAGAGGCTTAGGAATGGCTACACCTTC.